This entry lists 9 T cell receptor beta chains sequenced from one sample in a study of T cell changes during pregnancy in multiple sclerosis. Libraries were prepared by immunoSEQ multiplex PCR; TCRdb keeps only in-frame clonotypes and omits some of them. Found here are 65,000 to 95,000 clones, 89% of them singletons; the top ten hold 1.9%. Sequencing was performed on peripheral blood, taken before pregnancy. All receptors derive from a female donor with multiple sclerosis, enrolled in a pregnancy study.

The chain employs TRBV7-6 and TRBJ2-7, with 10 bases aligning to TRBD1. Trimming cost V 5 bases and J 4 bases; bases outside gene matches: 8. The CDR3 spans 15 residues. Germline V gene sequence: CDR1 SGHVS, CDR2 FNYEAQ. Written as DNA, the CDR3 is TGTGCCAGCAGCATCGGGGCGGGACAGGGGTACGAGCAGTACTTC. This translates into CASSIGAGQGYEQYF.

This chain links TRBV20-1 with TRBJ1-2, with a tentative D call TRBD1 (5 bases). The CDR3 extends over 11 amino acids. Looked up from germline, CDR1 is DFQATT and CDR2 is SNEGSKA (reference sequence). Trimming stripped 5 bases from V and 7 bases from J, with 11 bases between. The DNA for the CDR3 is TGCAGTGCTGTTACGGGGGGTGGCTACACCTTC. It translates to CSAVTGGGYTF.

The gene calls are TRBV10-3 and TRBJ2-3; D is unresolved. Germline values: CDR1 ENHRY, CDR2 SYGVKD. This CDR3 comprises 12 residues. The V end was cut by 3 bases, the J end by 3 bases, with 4 bases between. The CDR3 nucleotides are TGTGCCATCAGTGAAGAGACAGATACGCAGTATTTT. This encodes CAISEETDTQYF.

The table lists this clone with a count of one. The chain links TRBV29-1 to TRBJ2-4; D possibly corresponds to TRBD2 (5 bases). V was shortened by 3 bases and J by 1 base, with 7 bases between the two germline ends. This CDR3 region has 13 residues. Per the germline V gene, CDR1 is SQVTM and CDR2 is ANQGSEA. The CDR3 loop is CSVDRGAKNIQYF. In DNA form, the CDR3 reads TGCAGCGTTGACAGAGGGGCCAAAAACATTCAGTACTTC. The variable domain in full, completed from reference TRBV29-1 and TRBJ2-4, reads SAVISQKPSRDICQRGTSLTIQCQVDSQVTMMFWYRQQPGQSLTLIATANQGSEATYESGFVIDKFPISRPNLTFSTLTVSNMSPEDSSIYLCSVDRGAKNIQYFGAGTRLSVL.

CDR3 nucleotides: TGTGCCAGCAGCGTACACTGGGGCAGCGACTCTGGAAACACCATATATTTT. As protein: CASSVHWGSDSGNTIYF. The gene calls are TRBV9 and TRBJ1-3, with D possibly matching TRBD1 (5 bases). Trimming removed 1 base at V and 0 bases at J, with 14 bases between. There are 17 residues in the CDR3. The V gene's germline CDR1 is SGDLS and CDR2 YYNGEE.

CDR3 nucleotide sequence: TGCGCCAGCAGCAACACAAGATCAAGGGGGACTGAAGCTTTCTTT. This sequence encodes CASSNTRSRGTEAFF. V and J are TRBV5-1 and TRBJ1-1, with D possibly matching TRBD1 (6 bases). The CDR3 sequence is 15 residues long. Germline V gene lookup returns CDR1 SGHRS and CDR2 YFSETQ. The V gene lost 4 bases and the J gene lost 5 bases, with 18 bases spanning the gap.

The chain combines TRBV6-6 with TRBJ1-5; no definite D call. Looked up from germline, CDR1 is MNHNY and CDR2 is SVGAGI (reference sequence). V lost 6 bases and J lost 1, with 7 bases in between. The CDR3 totals 13 residues. CDR3 loop: CASRFISNQPQHF. In DNA, the CDR3 is TGTGCCAGCAGATTTATCAGCAATCAGCCCCAGCATTTT.

This sequence joins TRBV7-3 and TRBJ1-2; perhaps TRBD1 as D (5 bases). V was cut by 5 bases and J by 8 bases, with 12 bases left in between. The germline CDR1 and CDR2 sequences are SGHTA and FQGTGA. This CDR3 is built from 12 residues. CDR3 sequence reads: CASSRGGSGYTF. DNA for the CDR3: TGTGCCAGCAGCCGGGGGGGGTCGGGCTACACCTTC.

The chain carries TRBV7-9 and TRBJ2-3, with TRBD2 identical over 10 bases. The CDR3 is 15 residues long. Trimming removed 10 bases from V and 6 bases from J; junction bases left unmatched: 13. The germline V gene has CDR1 SEHNR and CDR2 FQNEAQ (reference sequence). CDR3 sequence (DNA): TGTGCCACCCGCAAACTAGCGGGGTATGCTGATACGCAGTATTTT. It codes for CATRKLAGYADTQYF.